These 24 T cell receptor beta chains came from one sample sequenced in a study of post-analysis software for immune sequencing data (dated by TCRdb to the mid-2010s). The full study reports these points: Significantly higher frequencies in patients than in controls were found for several TRBV segments, including TRBV5-6, TRBV5-1 and TRBV20-1.

Library method: PCR. These reads were obtained on an Illumina HiSeq 2500. Unique molecular identifiers were incorporated into TCR beta cDNA libraries to reduce PCR and sequencing biases. TCRdb took the public reads, trimmed them with fastp at Q25, ran MiXCR for clone calling and kept in-frame beta chains. All rows with the same CDR3 protein become a single entry with the most common DNA and genes. For this sample there are 800,000 to 950,000 distinct CDR3 sequences; 53% appear just once. The ten largest account for 4.6% of the sample. These receptors lack a known antigen. The sequenced material came from blood. These receptors were obtained from a girl between 5 and 17 years old with multiple sclerosis.

The chain employs TRBV5-1 and TRBJ2-5; TRBD2 matches 8 bases. This CDR3 is built from 15 residues. Per the germline V gene, CDR1 is SGHRS and CDR2 is YFSETQ. The trim removed 0 bases at V and 5 bases at J, leaving 6 bases unmatched. CDR3 region: CASSLVRGARETQYF. The CDR3 region has the DNA TGCGCCAGCAGCTTGGTGCGGGGGGCTAGGGAGACCCAGTACTTC.

The V call is TRBV10-3, the J call TRBJ2-5, with TRBD2 as a possible D gene (6 bases). V was shortened by 6 bases and J by 2 bases, with 10 bases between the two germline ends. The CDR3 extends over 13 amino acids. From germline, CDR1 is ENHRY and CDR2 SYGVKD. This CDR3 is CAISLGGQETQYF. The CDR3 nucleotides read TGTGCCATCAGCCTTGGGGGGCAAGAGACCCAGTACTTC.

The chain carries TRBV15 and TRBJ2-7; D could derive from TRBD1 or TRBD2 (5 bases each). Trimming removed 0 bases from V and 2 bases from J, with 8 bases in between. The CDR3 spans 14 residues. Germline V gene lookup returns CDR1 LNHNV and CDR2 YYDKDF (reference sequence). The CDR3 DNA reads TGTGCCACCAGCAGAGATCAGGGACCCTACGAGCAGTACTTC. This translates into CATSRDQGPYEQYF.

J is TRBJ2-1 and V is TRBV5-1, with 8 bases lining up with TRBD2. CDR3 length: 13 amino acids. V shed 8 bases, J shed 3 bases, and the junction held 4 bases outside the gene matches. CDR1 and CDR2 from the germline V gene are SGHRS and YFSETQ. CDR3 nucleotide sequence: TGCGCCAGTAGCGGGGCCGACTACAATGAGCAGTTCTTC. Protein sequence: CASSGADYNEQFF.

J is TRBJ2-1 and V is TRBV29-1; a weak D match, TRBD2 (6 bases). V was pared by 4 bases and J by 6 bases, with 19 bases between. Germline V gives CDR1 SQVTM, CDR2 ANQGSEA. This CDR3 has 15 amino acids. In DNA form, the CDR3 reads TGCAGCGTTGGGGCTGCGGGGTCCCTCACCAATGAGCAGTTCTTC. Translating gives CSVGAAGSLTNEQFF.

This clonotype occurred a few times. The rearrangement links TRBV3-1 to TRBJ2-3; the D call may be TRBD1 or TRBD2 (5 bases each). V gave up 1 base and J gave up 4 bases, with 6 bases separating them. The CDR3 has 13 residues. The germline V gene has CDR1 LGHDT and CDR2 YNNKEL (reference sequence). The CDR3 sequence: CASSQAGPDTQYF. The CDR3 nucleotides read TGTGCCAGCAGCCAAGCGGGGCCAGATACGCAGTATTTT.

This clonotype was observed a few times. The chain combines TRBV4-1 with TRBJ2-3; D not resolved. This CDR3 has 14 residues. V dropped 1 base and J dropped 4 bases, with 9 bases sitting between them. Germline values: CDR1 MGHRA, CDR2 YSYEKL. For the CDR3, the DNA is TGCGCCAGCAGCCAAGTAGTCCCTTCAGATACGCAGTATTTT. Protein product: CASSQVVPSDTQYF.

The chain uses TRBV4-1 and TRBJ2-4; TRBD1 is a possible D gene (6 bases). In germline, CDR1 is MGHRA, CDR2 YSYEKL. The CDR3 spans 14 residues. Trimming took 2 bases from V and 13 from J, leaving 18 bases between them. The CDR3 loop is CASSQTIQGWEQYF. In nucleotides, the CDR3 is TGCGCCAGCAGCCAAACCATTCAGGGGTGGGAGCAGTACTTC.

This clonotype was counted between two and nine times. The genes are TRBV30 and TRBJ1-2, with TRBD1 as a possible D gene (5 bases). The CDR3 is 13 residues long. CDR1 and CDR2 from the germline V gene are GTSNPN and SVGIG (reference sequence). V shed 5 bases and J shed 0 bases, with 10 bases lying between them. The CDR3 DNA sequence: TGTGCCTGGTCCCCGGGACCTAACTATGGCTACACCTTC. It is translated as CAWSPGPNYGYTF.

This sequence joins TRBV4-1 and TRBJ2-4, with TRBD2 as a possible D gene (6 bases). Trimming left V 0 bases short and J 7 bases short, with 19 bases between. Germline values: CDR1 MGHRA, CDR2 YSYEKL. The CDR3 consists of 17 residues. In DNA, the CDR3 is TGCGCCAGCAGCCAAGAAGAGGGGATGAGAGGAGGGAACATTCAGTACTTC. Its protein is CASSQEEGMRGGNIQYF.

This clonotype appeared a few times. The chain couples TRBV5-5 to TRBJ1-1, with a possible D match to TRBD1 (6 bases). Trimming left V 4 bases short and J 5 bases short, with 15 bases between. The CDR3 sequence is 14 residues long. Per germline, CDR1 SGHKS and CDR2 YYEKEE (reference sequence). CDR3 in DNA: TGTGCCAGCAGCCCAACACAGGGATATACTGAAGCTTTCTTT. Translating it yields CASSPTQGYTEAFF.

The rearrangement links TRBV7-2 to TRBJ2-7; weak D call: TRBD1 (5 bases). Trimming took 2 bases from V and 7 from J, leaving 12 bases between them. Germline CDR1 reads SGHTA; CDR2 reads FQGNSA. The CDR3 contains 13 residues. The CDR3: CASSLSQGSEQYF. DNA of the CDR3: TGTGCCAGCAGCTTATCCCAGGGTTCGGAGCAGTACTTC.

The chain recombines TRBV5-1 with TRBJ2-5; D is perhaps TRBD1 (6 bases). This CDR3 comprises 15 residues. V was shortened by 0 bases and J by 4 bases, with 13 bases between the two germline ends. Germline loops: CDR1 SGHRS, CDR2 YFSETQ. CDR3 DNA: TGCGCCAGCAGCTTGGCCGTGGTGACAGGAGAGACCCAGTACTTC. As protein: CASSLAVVTGETQYF.

This sequence joins TRBV5-1 and TRBJ2-7; 13 nucleotides agree with TRBD2. This CDR3 has 17 amino acids. Germline trimming cut 0 bases from V and 3 bases from J; bases unmatched to any gene: 6. CDR1 and CDR2 from the germline V gene are SGHRS and YFSETQ. In nucleotides, the CDR3 is TGCGCCAGCAGCTTGGTAGGTGGACTAGCGGGAGACTACGAGCAGTACTTC. Amino acids: CASSLVGGLAGDYEQYF.

This clonotype was picked up a small number of times. This chain joins TRBV7-9 and TRBJ2-5, with 10 bases aligning to TRBD1. The J call may be incorrect, as the DNA end agrees better with TRBJ2-7. The CDR3 totals 15 residues. The V gene's germline CDR1 is SEHNR and CDR2 FQNEAQ (reference sequence). Here the CDR3 reads CASSPRTGGYYEQYF. The CDR3 DNA reads TGTGCCAGCAGCCCTCGGACAGGGGGTTACTACGAGCAGTACTTC.

The chain employs TRBV15 and TRBJ2-1; D is perhaps TRBD1 or TRBD2 (7 bases each). The J call is uncertain, as TRBJ2-7 better fits the DNA end. CDR3 length: 16 residues. Germline CDR1 is LNHNV and CDR2 is YYDKDF (reference sequence). The CDR3 coding sequence is TGTGCCACCAGCGGAGGGGGCCTAGCGGCATACAATGAGCAGTACTTC. It is translated as CATSGGGLAAYNEQYF.

V usage is TRBV27 and J usage is TRBJ1-1, with TRBD1 as a possible D gene (6 bases). Germline CDR1 and CDR2: MNHEY and SMNVEV (reference sequence). V shed 1 base and J shed 4 bases, with 10 bases lying between them. The CDR3 is 14 amino acids. The CDR3 loop is CASSLWGGATEAFF. DNA for the CDR3: TGTGCCAGCAGTTTATGGGGGGGGGCCACTGAAGCTTTCTTT.

This clonotype was counted a few times. V is TRBV5-6 and J is TRBJ2-5, with 8 bases matching TRBD2. This CDR3 is built from 16 residues. The trim removed 1 base at V and 0 bases at J, leaving 5 bases unmatched. CDR1 is SGHDT, CDR2 YYEEEE, per germline. In DNA form, the CDR3 reads TGTGCCAGCAGCTTGCGGGGGGGCGCGTACCAAGAGACCCAGTACTTC. Amino acids: CASSLRGGAYQETQYF.

The chain has TRBV29-1 and TRBJ1-1; D is perhaps TRBD1 (5 bases). Germline V gives CDR1 SQVTM, CDR2 ANQGSEA. Trimming removed 8 bases from V and 2 bases from J, with 12 bases in between. The CDR3 sequence is 12 residues long. CDR3 region: CSFMGVNTEAFF. CDR3 in DNA: TGCAGCTTCATGGGGGTTAACACTGAAGCTTTCTTT.

CDR3 sequence (DNA): TGTGCCAGCAGTCTACAGCTACTGAACACTGAAGCTTTCTTT. Translated, it gives CASSLQLLNTEAFF. V usage is TRBV12-3 or TRBV12-4 and J usage is TRBJ1-1, with no clear D. With 5 bases removed from V and 0 bases from J, the gap between germline ends came to 10 bases. This CDR3 has 14 amino acids.

The V and J genes are TRBV3-1 and TRBJ1-1; D gene unclear. Trimming took 3 bases from V and 2 from J, leaving 10 bases between them. Germline V gives CDR1 LGHDT, CDR2 YNNKEL (reference sequence). This CDR3 is built from 14 residues. The CDR3 bases are TGTGCCAGCAGCCATAGGTCGGCAAACACTGAAGCTTTCTTT. Its translation is CASSHRSANTEAFF.

The V call is TRBV20-1, the J call TRBJ2-5; D gene unclear. V lost 6 bases and J 1 base, leaving 12 bases between the germline ends. There are 13 residues in the CDR3. CDR1 and CDR2 (germline): DFQATT, SNEGSKA (reference sequence). CDR3 sequence reads: CSARPKGQETQYF. CDR3 nucleotide sequence: TGCAGTGCCCGCCCCAAGGGCCAAGAGACCCAGTACTTC.

This chain joins TRBV9 and TRBJ2-3; D ambiguous. The germline V gene encodes CDR1 SGDLS and CDR2 YYNGEE. This CDR3 has 15 residues. The V end was cut by 0 bases, the J end by 2 bases, with 10 bases between. The CDR3: CASSVDPLFTDTQYF. CDR3 in DNA: TGTGCCAGCAGCGTAGACCCATTATTCACAGATACGCAGTATTTT.

The chain has TRBV14 and TRBJ2-1; TRBD2 aligns across 7 bases. This CDR3 comprises 19 residues. Germline V CDR1 and CDR2: SGHDN, FVKESK. The ends lost 4 bases at V and 0 bases at J; junction bases unmatched: 15. CDR3 residues: CASSLMGGERPSSYNEQFF. CDR3 coding DNA: TGTGCCAGCAGCCTGATGGGGGGGGAACGGCCGAGCTCCTACAATGAGCAGTTCTTC.